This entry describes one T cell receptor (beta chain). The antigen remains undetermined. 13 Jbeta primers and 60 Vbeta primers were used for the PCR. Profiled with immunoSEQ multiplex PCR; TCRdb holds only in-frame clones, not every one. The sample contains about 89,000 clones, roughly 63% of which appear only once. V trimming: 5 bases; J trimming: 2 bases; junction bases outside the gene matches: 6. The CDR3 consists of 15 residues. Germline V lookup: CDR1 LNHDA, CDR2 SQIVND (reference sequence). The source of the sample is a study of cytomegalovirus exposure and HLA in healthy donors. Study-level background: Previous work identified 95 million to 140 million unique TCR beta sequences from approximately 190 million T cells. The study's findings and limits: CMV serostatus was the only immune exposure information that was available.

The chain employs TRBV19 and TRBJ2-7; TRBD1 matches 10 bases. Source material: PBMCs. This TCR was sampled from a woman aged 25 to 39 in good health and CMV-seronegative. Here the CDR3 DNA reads TGTGCCAGTAGTCTCGGACAGGGGGAAACCTACGAGCAGTACTTC. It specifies CASSLGQGETYEQYF. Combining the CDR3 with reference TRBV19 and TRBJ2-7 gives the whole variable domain DGGITQSPKYLFRKEGQNVTLSCEQNLNHDAMYWYRQDPGQGLRLIYYSQIVNDFQKGDIAEGYSVSREKKESFPLTVTSAQKNPTAFYLCASSLGQGETYEQYFGPGTRLTVT.